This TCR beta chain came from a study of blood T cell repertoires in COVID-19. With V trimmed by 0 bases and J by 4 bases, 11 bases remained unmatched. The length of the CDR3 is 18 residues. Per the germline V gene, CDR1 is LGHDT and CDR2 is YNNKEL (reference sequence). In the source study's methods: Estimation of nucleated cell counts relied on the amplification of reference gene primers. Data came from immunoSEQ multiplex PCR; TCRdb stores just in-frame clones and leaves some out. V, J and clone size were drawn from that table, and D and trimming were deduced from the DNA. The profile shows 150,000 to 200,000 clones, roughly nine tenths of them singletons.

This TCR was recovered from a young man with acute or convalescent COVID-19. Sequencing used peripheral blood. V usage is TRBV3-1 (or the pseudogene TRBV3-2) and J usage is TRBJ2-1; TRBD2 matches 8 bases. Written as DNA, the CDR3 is TGTGCCAGCAGCCAAGATACTTTAGTGAGCGGGGGTTACAATGAGCAGTTCTTC. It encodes CASSQDTLVSGGYNEQFF.